This is a list of T cell receptor beta chains from one sample in a study of response to subunit inactivated influenza vaccine. TCRdb fed the RT-PCR reads into MiXCR, producing one record per CDR3 protein. The table has just under 550,000 distinct CDR3 sequences, roughly 23% seen once. This same sample was also part of a study on T cells expressing NK-cell markers.

The sample consisted of CD4+ T cells sorted from PBMCs, taken 11 to 12 days after vaccination. The receptors come from a middle-aged man who received an inactivated influenza vaccine. The conserved cysteine and the conserved F or W are not part of the CDR3 here. The order of the fields is J gene, V gene, CDR3 protein.

j_gene: TRBJ2-6; v_gene: TRBV5-1; CDR3aa: ASSSRQGAGANVLT
j_gene: TRBJ2-7; v_gene: TRBV5-1; CDR3aa: ASSPMGISSYEQY
j_gene: TRBJ2-6; v_gene: TRBV25-1; CDR3aa: ASSGTGSSGANVLT
j_gene: TRBJ2-7; v_gene: TRBV11-2; CDR3aa: ASSLMAATNYEQY
j_gene: TRBJ2-1; v_gene: TRBV3-1; CDR3aa: ASSQESLAGRNEQF
j_gene: TRBJ1-1; v_gene: TRBV6-5; CDR3aa: ASSYSMAGNTEAF
j_gene: TRBJ2-7; v_gene: TRBV5-8; CDR3aa: ASSMTSGGNSYEQY
j_gene: TRBJ2-1; v_gene: TRBV12-3/TRBV12-4; CDR3aa: SVRGAAMSNEQF
j_gene: TRBJ2-3; v_gene: TRBV29-1; CDR3aa: SVAYSGESTDTQY
j_gene: TRBJ1-5; v_gene: TRBV12-3/TRBV12-4; CDR3aa: ASTQGSSNQPQH
j_gene: TRBJ2-6; v_gene: TRBV19; CDR3aa: ASSMLAGRSGANVLT
j_gene: TRBJ2-3; v_gene: TRBV20-1; CDR3aa: SALPGAVTSTDTQY
j_gene: TRBJ1-1; v_gene: TRBV11-2; CDR3aa: ASKSARYTEAF
j_gene: TRBJ2-7; v_gene: TRBV28; CDR3aa: ASSTPGQGVYEQY
j_gene: TRBJ2-7; v_gene: TRBV29-1; CDR3aa: SKRQGSYEQY
j_gene: TRBJ2-1; v_gene: TRBV20-1; CDR3aa: SAPPLSSGRVNEQF
j_gene: TRBJ2-3; v_gene: TRBV12-3/TRBV12-4; CDR3aa: ASSYGGATDTQY
j_gene: TRBJ2-1; v_gene: TRBV3-1; CDR3aa: ASSQDTGRGQQF
j_gene: TRBJ1-6; v_gene: TRBV12-3/TRBV12-4; CDR3aa: ASTSGDRANSPLH
j_gene: TRBJ2-7; v_gene: TRBV20-1; CDR3aa: SAPSSGWEQYEQY
j_gene: TRBJ1-3; v_gene: TRBV12-3/TRBV12-4; CDR3aa: ASRVGQLGNTIY
j_gene: TRBJ1-6; v_gene: TRBV4-2; CDR3aa: ASSQDLPGGNSPLH
j_gene: TRBJ2-1; v_gene: TRBV19; CDR3aa: ASSIGGGSYNEQF
j_gene: TRBJ1-5; v_gene: TRBV23-1; CDR3aa: ASTPSVRGTSHQPQH
j_gene: TRBJ1-4; v_gene: TRBV25-1; CDR3aa: ASSVLDTTNEKLF
j_gene: TRBJ2-3; v_gene: TRBV25-1; CDR3aa: ASSNHRSTDTQY
j_gene: TRBJ2-1; v_gene: TRBV5-6; CDR3aa: ASSLFWGEQF
j_gene: TRBJ2-5; v_gene: TRBV29-1; CDR3aa: SVGDGRETQY
j_gene: TRBJ2-1; v_gene: TRBV7-9; CDR3aa: ASSLGAYNEQF
j_gene: TRBJ1-2; v_gene: TRBV29-1; CDR3aa: SVAEGYNYGYT
j_gene: TRBJ2-2; v_gene: TRBV5-5; CDR3aa: ASSQAGQGKAGELF
j_gene: TRBJ2-3; v_gene: TRBV6-2/TRBV6-3; CDR3aa: ASSFVPGLSLMGDTQY
j_gene: TRBJ2-1; v_gene: TRBV7-9; CDR3aa: ASSRGQGALEQF
j_gene: TRBJ2-3; v_gene: TRBV10-3; CDR3aa: AIGPGLGGVGTDTQY
j_gene: TRBJ2-5; v_gene: TRBV11-2; CDR3aa: ASSLLDTQETQY
j_gene: TRBJ2-3; v_gene: TRBV4-3; CDR3aa: ASSQVVGGTDTQY
j_gene: TRBJ1-1; v_gene: TRBV5-1; CDR3aa: ASSEGPGHQAEAF
j_gene: TRBJ2-1; v_gene: TRBV5-1; CDR3aa: ASSLIGGNYNEQF
j_gene: TRBJ2-1; v_gene: TRBV3-1; CDR3aa: ASSQDPGLDYNEQF
j_gene: TRBJ2-7; v_gene: TRBV27; CDR3aa: ASSSKRLAGGKVTYEQY